The TCR beta chain described here comes from a study of shared clonotypes between healthy human individuals. Across the whole study: Three plates were used per donor for CD4 naive, three for CD4 memory, two for CD8 naive and one for CD8 memory.

It was CD45RO-negative cells, positively selected for CCR7, that made up naive CD8 cells, with terminally differentiated effector memory CD45RA+ cells excluded. V gave up 4 bases and J gave up 0 bases, with 18 bases separating them. CDR1 is SGDLS, CDR2 YYNGEE, per germline. The CDR3 loop spans 17 amino acids. Original methodology: For the immunoSEQ data, sequences were junction-only without quality scores, so filtering differed. Profiled with immunoSEQ multiplex PCR; TCRdb holds only in-frame clones, not every one. The D gene and trimming were derived from the DNA, and the V and J assignments and clone size from that table. This table has around 640,000 clones, around 96% appearing once.

This TCR derives from a woman aged 30 to 39 in good health. The V and J genes are TRBV9 and TRBJ2-3, with D tentatively TRBD2 (6 bases). Sequencing used naive CD8+ T cells sorted from blood. The CDR3 DNA follows: TGTGCCAGCAGCCCCCGATTGCGGGGATCTAGCACAGATACGCAGTATTTT. Translated, it gives CASSPRLRGSSTDTQYF.